Below, 32 T cell receptor beta chains from the same sample are listed, as sequenced in a study of graft-versus-host responses after intestinal transplantation. The antigens of these receptors remain unknown. Profiling relied on immunoSEQ multiplex PCR, and the TCRdb table lists in-frame clones only, not all of them. In the table there are fewer than 95,000 clones, approximately 94% of which are singletons. Material: unstimulated CD8+ T cells sorted from spleen or lymph node cells, obtained before intestinal transplant. Receptor source: a human donor who received an intestinal transplant.

This chain joins TRBV27 and TRBJ1-5, with a weak D call TRBD1 (6 bases). This CDR3 has 16 residues. Trimming removed 1 base at V and 3 bases at J, with 13 bases between. In germline, CDR1 is MNHEY, CDR2 SMNVEV (reference sequence). The CDR3 nucleotides read TGTGCCAGCAGTTTATTCGGACAGAACCTCAATCAGCCCCAGCATTTT. Translating it yields CASSLFGQNLNQPQHF.

This clone appeared a few times. J is TRBJ1-4 and V is TRBV6-5, with TRBD1 as a possible D gene (5 bases). This CDR3 has 15 amino acids. Germline values: CDR1 MNHEY, CDR2 SVGAGI. Trimming stripped 0 bases from V and 8 bases from J, with 13 bases between. The CDR3 reads CASSYSGGSGEKLFF. In DNA, the CDR3 is TGTGCCAGCAGTTACTCGGGGGGGTCAGGGGAAAAACTGTTTTTT.

The chain has TRBV9 and TRBJ2-5; 8 positions agree with TRBD1. V lost 3 bases to trimming and J lost 5 bases; unmatched junction nucleotides: 3. Germline-derived CDR1 and CDR2 are SGDLS and YYNGEE. The CDR3 extends over 13 amino acids. CDR3 bases: TGTGCCAGCAGCGGACAGGGGAGGGAGACCCAGTACTTC. It translates to CASSGQGRETQYF. Drawing the rest from reference TRBV9 and TRBJ2-5, the complete variable domain is DSGVTQTPKHLITATGQRVTLRCSPRSGDLSVYWYQQSLDQGLQFLIQYYNGEERAKGNILERFSAQQFPDLHSELNLSSLELGDSALYFCASSGQGRETQYFGPGTRLLVL.

This clone was detected once. This chain links TRBV6-1 with TRBJ2-2, with a weak D call TRBD2 (5 bases). Germline values: CDR1 MNHNS, CDR2 SASEGT. V was clipped by 2 bases and J by 2 bases, with 12 bases between them. The CDR3 sequence is 16 residues long. CDR3 region: CASSEIRDSNTGELFF. The CDR3 DNA reads as TGTGCCAGCAGTGAAATTCGGGATAGCAACACCGGGGAGCTGTTTTTT.

The chain couples TRBV28 to TRBJ2-3; 9 positions agree with TRBD1. V shed 5 bases, J shed 1 base, and the junction held 4 bases outside the gene matches. Germline CDR1 reads MDHEN; CDR2 reads SYDVKM. The CDR3 spans 15 residues. In DNA, the CDR3 is TGTGCCAGCAGTCCCGGGACAGGGCGCACAGATACGCAGTATTTT. It codes for CASSPGTGRTDTQYF.

This chain links TRBV29-1 with TRBJ2-1; 10 bases are a match to TRBD2. Trimming took 0 bases from V and 2 from J; bases not matched to a gene: 1. The CDR3 covers 15 residues. Germline CDR1 reads SQVTM; CDR2 reads ANQGSEA. The CDR3 DNA is TGCAGCGTTGAAGATAGCGGGGGGCCCTACAATGAGCAGTTCTTC. It encodes CSVEDSGGPYNEQFF.

The chain employs TRBV7-9 and TRBJ2-6; tentative D call: TRBD1 (6 bases). The CDR3 consists of 14 residues. The germline V and J ends were trimmed by 4 bases and 4 bases, with 8 bases remaining between them. From germline, CDR1 is SEHNR and CDR2 FQNEAQ (reference sequence). CDR3 DNA sequence: TGTGCCAGCAGCTCAGGGGAGGGGGCCAACGTCCTGACTTTC. Residues: CASSSGEGANVLTF.

The V call is TRBV9, the J call TRBJ2-2, with TRBD1 identical over 10 bases. Germline values: CDR1 SGDLS, CDR2 YYNGEE. The CDR3 is 17 residues long. The trim removed 3 bases at V and 3 bases at J, leaving 8 bases unmatched. The CDR3 spells CASSAPRQGADTGELFF. CDR3 nucleotide sequence: TGTGCCAGCAGCGCCCCAAGACAGGGGGCTGACACCGGGGAGCTGTTTTTT.

A note on this clone: The sample contains more than one DNA sequence encoding this CDR3. The CDR3 loop reads CASSAGTDTQYF. Here the CDR3 DNA reads TGTGCCAGCAGCGCGGGCACAGATACGCAGTATTTT. The V gene is TRBV9, the J gene TRBJ2-3; the D is unclear. The CDR3 length is 12 residues. The V gene's germline CDR1 is SGDLS and CDR2 YYNGEE. V lost 3 bases and J lost 1, with 3 bases in between.

This clone was seen a few times. The chain recombines TRBV7-9 with TRBJ2-7, with a weak D call TRBD1 (5 bases). This CDR3 has 13 residues. Deletions cut 8 bases from V and 0 bases from J, with 11 bases between. Germline V gene data show CDR1 as SEHNR and CDR2 as FQNEAQ (reference sequence). The CDR3 region has the DNA TGTGCCAGCTCGCCCAGGGTCTCCTACGAGCAGTACTTC. Amino acids: CASSPRVSYEQYF. Full variable domain (remainder filled in from reference TRBV7-9 and TRBJ2-7): DTGVSQNPRHKITKRGQNVTFRCDPISEHNRLYWYRQTLGQGPEFLTYFQNEAQLEKSRLLSDRFSAERPKGSFSTLEIQRTEQGDSAMYLCASSPRVSYEQYFGPGTRLTVT.

The rearrangement uses TRBV19 and TRBJ1-2; tentatively, D is TRBD1 (6 bases). Germline CDR1 is LNHDA and CDR2 is SQIVND (reference sequence). Trimming stripped 9 bases from V and 5 bases from J, with 13 bases between. The CDR3 contains 12 residues. The CDR3 nucleotides read TGTGCCAGCCTGGGGGCAGGTTATGGCTACACCTTC. Translation: CASLGAGYGYTF.

V is TRBV7-8 and J is TRBJ2-7, with TRBD1 matching 7 bases. The J segment lost 2 bases and the V segment lost 6 bases, leaving 4 bases of the junction unmatched. Germline lookup yields CDR1 SGHVS and CDR2 FQNEAQ. CDR3 length: 13 amino acids. The CDR3 region has the DNA TGTGCCAGCAGTCCGGGACAGCCCTACGAGCAGTACTTC. Amino acids: CASSPGQPYEQYF. Drawing the rest from reference TRBV7-8 and TRBJ2-7, the complete variable domain is GAGVSQSPRYKVAKRGQDVALRCDPISGHVSLFWYQQALGQGPEFLTYFQNEAQLDKSGLPSDRFFAERPEGSVSTLKIQRTQQEDSAVYLCASSPGQPYEQYFGPGTRLTVT.

CDR3 DNA: TGTGCCAGCTGGTGGTCGGCGGGGGGCACAGATACGCAGTATTTT. As protein: CASWWSAGGTDTQYF. This chain uses TRBV13 with TRBJ2-3; 7 bases fit TRBD2. V lost 8 bases and J lost 1; bases outside the gene matches: 9. Germline assignment: CDR1 PRHDT and CDR2 FYEKMQ (reference sequence). The CDR3 is 15 residues long.

The V call is TRBV29-1, the J call TRBJ2-1, with TRBD2 as a possible D gene (5 bases). The CDR3 runs to 14 residues. In germline, CDR1 is SQVTM, CDR2 ANQGSEA. Trimming removed 6 bases from V and 0 bases from J, with 12 bases in between. CDR3 sequence (DNA): TGCAGCGTAGTAGGACTGAGCTCCTACAATGAGCAGTTCTTC. As protein: CSVVGLSSYNEQFF.

The rearrangement links TRBV30 to TRBJ2-2, with TRBD1 matching 7 bases. Trimming cost V 2 bases and J 0 bases; bases outside gene matches: 0. The CDR3 covers 14 residues. From germline, CDR1 is GTSNPN and CDR2 SVGIG (reference sequence). The CDR3 coding sequence is TGTGCCTGGAGTACAGGGGCGAACACCGGGGAGCTGTTTTTT. It yields the protein CAWSTGANTGELFF.

The J gene is TRBJ2-7, the V gene TRBV9; 10 bases map to TRBD2. Germline CDR1 reads SGDLS; CDR2 reads YYNGEE. Germline trimming cut 4 bases from V and 1 base from J; bases unmatched to any gene: 2. The CDR3 sequence is 14 residues long. The CDR3 loop is CASSLSGGSYEQYF. For the CDR3, the DNA is TGTGCCAGCAGCCTTAGCGGGGGGTCCTACGAGCAGTACTTC.

This clone was seen a few times. J is TRBJ1-1 and V is TRBV19; no clear D. The CDR3 spans 11 residues. Germline V gene data show CDR1 as LNHDA and CDR2 as SQIVND (reference sequence). Trimming pared 1 base from V and 11 bases from J, leaving 8 bases between. The chain's CDR3 is CASSIGGWAFF. DNA for the CDR3: TGTGCCAGTAGTATAGGAGGATGGGCTTTCTTT.

The chain joins TRBV7-8 to TRBJ2-3; D uncertain. Trimming left V 7 bases short and J 3 bases short, with 11 bases between. CDR3 size: 13 residues. CDR1 and CDR2 (germline): SGHVS, FQNEAQ. CDR3 protein: CASTLRVTDTQYF. As DNA, the CDR3 is TGTGCCAGCACCCTACGGGTAACAGATACGCAGTATTTT.

The chain is built from TRBV4-1 and TRBJ1-1, with 9 bases lining up with TRBD1. Germline-derived CDR1 and CDR2 are MGHRA and YSYEKL. J lost 3 bases, V lost 4 bases, and 3 bases had no gene match. The CDR3 covers 14 residues. The CDR3 is CASSPGQGYTEAFF. The CDR3 DNA is TGCGCCAGCAGCCCGGGACAGGGCTACACTGAAGCTTTCTTT.

The V gene is TRBV7-9, the J gene TRBJ2-7; 9 bases agree with TRBD1. V trimming: 5 bases; J trimming: 3 bases; junction bases outside the gene matches: 11. The CDR3 covers 16 residues. Germline assignment: CDR1 SEHNR and CDR2 FQNEAQ (reference sequence). The CDR3 loop reads CASSDPGQGPLYEQYF. In nucleotides, the CDR3 is TGTGCCAGCAGCGACCCGGGACAGGGCCCTCTCTACGAGCAGTACTTC.

V gene TRBV5-4 combines with J gene TRBJ1-2, with TRBD1 matching over 7 bases. This CDR3 contains 14 residues. V was pared by 4 bases and J by 3 bases, with 6 bases of the junction left unmatched. Germline V gene sequence: CDR1 SGHNT, CDR2 YYREEE (reference sequence). The CDR3 bases are TGTGCCAGCAGCCCCCGGGACAGCTACTATGGCTACACCTTC. Residues: CASSPRDSYYGYTF.

The V gene is TRBV4-3, the J gene TRBJ2-4; 8 positions match TRBD1. Germline CDR1 LGHNA, CDR2 YSLEER. The CDR3 loop spans 15 amino acids. J lost 5 bases, V lost 4 bases, and 7 bases had no gene match. CDR3 residues: CASSPSMTGENIQYF. In nucleotides, the CDR3 is TGCGCCAGCAGCCCGAGCATGACAGGGGAAAACATTCAGTACTTC.

This clone showed up just once. This chain joins TRBV19 and TRBJ1-1; D not certain. This CDR3 is built from 11 residues. Germline values: CDR1 LNHDA, CDR2 SQIVND (reference sequence). The germline V and J ends were trimmed by 6 bases and 4 bases, with 6 bases remaining between them. CDR3 in DNA: TGTGCCAGTAGGTCGGGCACTGAAGCTTTCTTT. Protein product: CASRSGTEAFF.

This clone was observed a single time. The chain links TRBV4-3 to TRBJ2-1; 10 nucleotides match TRBD2. The CDR3 is made up of 17 amino acids. Germline values: CDR1 LGHNA, CDR2 YSLEER. The V gene end was trimmed by 0 bases and the J gene end by 4 bases; junction bases not matched to a gene: 6. DNA of the CDR3: TGCGCCAGCAGCCAAGAGATAGGTAGCGGGGGGTACAATGAGCAGTTCTTC. It specifies CASSQEIGSGGYNEQFF.

J is TRBJ1-2 and V is TRBV18; weak D call: TRBD1 (5 bases). Germline lookup yields CDR1 KGHSH and CDR2 LQKENI. The V gene lost 3 bases and the J gene lost 5 bases, with 16 bases spanning the gap. The CDR3 is made up of 15 amino acids. In DNA form, the CDR3 reads TGTGCCAGCTCACCCCATCCCGACAGCCTTTATGGCTACACCTTC. This gives the protein CASSPHPDSLYGYTF.

J is TRBJ2-3 and V is TRBV9; 9 bases agree with TRBD2. The CDR3 runs to 15 residues. Germline loops: CDR1 SGDLS, CDR2 YYNGEE. The junction had 8 bases not matched to a gene; V was cut back by 3 bases and J by 6 bases. The DNA of the CDR3 is TGTGCCAGCAGCGCGACTTTAGCGGGGGCGGATACGCAGTATTTT. Amino acids: CASSATLAGADTQYF.

V gene TRBV27 combines with J gene TRBJ2-1; weak D call: TRBD2 (6 bases). The CDR3 has 13 amino acids. From germline, CDR1 is MNHEY and CDR2 SMNVEV (reference sequence). V was trimmed by 0 bases and J by 10 bases, leaving 10 bases between them. For the CDR3, the DNA is TGTGCCAGCAGTTTATCGAGTGGGGGGGAGCAGTTCTTC. Its protein product is CASSLSSGGEQFF.

This chain connects TRBV19 to TRBJ2-5; 10 nucleotides line up with TRBD2. V trimming: 5 bases; J trimming: 4 bases; junction bases outside the gene matches: 13. This CDR3 has 17 residues. Germline V CDR1 and CDR2: LNHDA, SQIVND (reference sequence). The CDR3 here is CASSPAGGPIDTETQYF. Here the CDR3 DNA reads TGTGCCAGTAGTCCAGCGGGGGGGCCGATCGATACAGAGACCCAGTACTTC.

The chain is built from TRBV29-1 and TRBJ2-2; 7 positions match TRBD2. This CDR3 has 13 amino acids. The junction had 0 bases not matched to a gene; V was cut back by 4 bases and J by 1 base. CDR1 and CDR2 (germline): SQVTM, ANQGSEA. For the CDR3, the DNA is TGCAGCGTTGGGGGGGGGAACACCGGGGAGCTGTTTTTT. As protein: CSVGGGNTGELFF.

The rearrangement uses TRBV6-1 and TRBJ2-7; 8 nucleotides line up with TRBD1. The CDR3 has 14 residues. Per the germline V gene, CDR1 is MNHNS and CDR2 is SASEGT. V was pared by 2 bases and J by 1 base, with 1 base of the junction left unmatched. CDR3 sequence: CASSETGGSYEQYF. The CDR3 DNA reads TGTGCCAGCAGTGAAACAGGGGGATCCTACGAGCAGTACTTC.

The V call is TRBV4-3, the J call TRBJ2-7; D uncertain. The CDR3 loop spans 15 amino acids. CDR1 is LGHNA, CDR2 YSLEER, per germline. Between the trimmed V and J ends, which lost 0 bases and 0 bases, there was a span of 9 bases. The chain's CDR3 is CASSQDRVLSYEQYF. The CDR3 bases are TGCGCCAGCAGCCAAGATCGGGTCCTCTCCTACGAGCAGTACTTC.

Comment on this clone: Other DNA sequences from this sample encode an identical CDR3 as well. The V gene is TRBV19, the J gene TRBJ1-1; D remains unclear. Trimming removed 5 bases from V and 4 bases from J, with 11 bases in between. This CDR3 spans 13 amino acids. CDR1 is LNHDA, CDR2 SQIVND, per germline (reference sequence). Written as DNA, the CDR3 is TGTGCCAGTAGTCCCTGGGGAGGCACTGAAGCTTTCTTT. Translating it yields CASSPWGGTEAFF.